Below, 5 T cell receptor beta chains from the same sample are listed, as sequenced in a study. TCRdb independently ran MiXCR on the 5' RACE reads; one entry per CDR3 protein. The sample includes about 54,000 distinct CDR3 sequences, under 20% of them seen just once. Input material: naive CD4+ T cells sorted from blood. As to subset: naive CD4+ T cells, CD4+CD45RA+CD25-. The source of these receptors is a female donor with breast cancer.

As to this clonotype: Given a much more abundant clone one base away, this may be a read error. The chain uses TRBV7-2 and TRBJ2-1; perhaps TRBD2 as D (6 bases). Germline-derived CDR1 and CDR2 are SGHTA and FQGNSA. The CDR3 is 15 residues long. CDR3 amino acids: CASSLDGSSYNEQCF. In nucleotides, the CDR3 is TGTGCCAGCAGCTTGGACGGGAGCTCCTACAATGAGCAGTGCTTC.

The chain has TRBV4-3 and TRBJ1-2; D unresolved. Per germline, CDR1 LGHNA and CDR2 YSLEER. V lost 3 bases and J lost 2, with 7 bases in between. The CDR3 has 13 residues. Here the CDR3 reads CASSQALNYGYTF. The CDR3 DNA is TGCGCCAGCAGCCAGGCACTCAACTATGGCTACACCTTC.

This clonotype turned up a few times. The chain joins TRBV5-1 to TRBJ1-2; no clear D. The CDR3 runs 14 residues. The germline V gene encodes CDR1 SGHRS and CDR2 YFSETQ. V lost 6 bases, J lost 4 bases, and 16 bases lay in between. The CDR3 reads CASILSVAVYGYTF. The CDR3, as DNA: TGCGCCAGCATCCTCTCGGTGGCAGTCTATGGCTACACCTTC.

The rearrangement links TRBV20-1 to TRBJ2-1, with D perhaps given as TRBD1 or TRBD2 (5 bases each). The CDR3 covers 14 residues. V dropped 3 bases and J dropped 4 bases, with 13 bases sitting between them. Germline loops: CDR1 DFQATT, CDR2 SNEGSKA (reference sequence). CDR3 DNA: TGCAGTGCTAGGAAATTCGGGACGTACAATGAGCAGTTCTTC. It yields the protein CSARKFGTYNEQFF.

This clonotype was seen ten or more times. CDR3 in amino acids: CSATWNTEAFF. DNA of the CDR3: TGCAGTGCGACATGGAACACTGAAGCTTTCTTT. The chain joins TRBV29-1 to TRBJ1-1, with D unresolved. This CDR3 region has 11 residues. Germline V gives CDR1 SQVTM, CDR2 ANQGSEA.